This is a list of T cell receptor beta chains from one sample in a study of STAT5B mutations in CD4+ large granular lymphocyte leukemia. Profiling relied on immunoSEQ multiplex PCR, and the TCRdb table lists in-frame clones only, not all of them. The sample carries about 48,000 clones, 70% recorded once. The sequencing input was CD4+ T cells from blood buffy coats. Receptors originate from a human donor in good health. Each CDR3 is given with its conserved first and last residue. The D gene is left open where the match is weak. Expanded clones get a size class; other rows say once, few or many, or leave the size out.

clone_size j_call d_call v_call cdr3_aa cdr3_nt
. TRBJ1-2 . TRBV2 CASSANSGGGGYTF TGTGCCAGCAGTGCCAACTCGGGGGGTGGTGGCTACACCTTC
once TRBJ1-6 TRBD1 TRBV28 CASSPGQGPNFSSYNSPLHF TGTGCCAGCAGCCCGGGACAGGGGCCAAACTTTAGCTCCTATAATTCACCCCTCCACTTT
. TRBJ2-2 TRBD1 TRBV28 CASSEQGATNTGELFF TGTGCCAGCAGTGAACAGGGGGCGACGAACACCGGGGAGCTGTTTTTT
. TRBJ1-6 . TRBV5-8 CASSFGGTDSPLHF TGTGCCAGCAGCTTCGGGGGCACGGATTCACCCCTCCACTTT
. TRBJ2-7 TRBD1 TRBV18 CASSPGGTAPYEQYF TGTGCCAGCTCACCGGGTGGGACAGCACCCTACGAGCAGTACTTC
. TRBJ2-5 . TRBV11-1 CASSLGLFETQYF TGTGCCAGCAGCTTAGGGTTATTCGAGACCCAGTACTTC
few TRBJ1-1 . TRBV7-6 CASSLGGGAGLNTEAFF TGTGCCAGCAGCTTAGGTGGGGGGGCAGGCTTGAACACTGAAGCTTTCTTT
. TRBJ1-5 TRBD1 TRBV6-4 CASSEQPGTDDQPQHF TGTGCCAGCAGTGAACAACCCGGGACAGACGATCAGCCCCAGCATTTT
. TRBJ2-5 TRBD2 TRBV9 CASSVRGGLGETQYF TGTGCCAGCAGCGTTCGCGGGGGTCTCGGAGAGACCCAGTACTTC
. TRBJ2-1 . TRBV5-1 CASSQEGGVGQFF TGCGCCAGCAGCCAAGAGGGGGGGGTTGGGCAGTTCTTC
. TRBJ1-3 . TRBV6-6 CASSYMGQAGNTIYF TGTGCCAGCAGTTACATGGGGCAGGCTGGAAACACCATATATTTT
. TRBJ1-5 . TRBV5-1 CASSPGEGGNQPQHF TGCGCCAGCAGCCCCGGGGAGGGTGGCAATCAGCCCCAGCATTTT
. TRBJ1-2 . TRBV9 CASSVGTGKVNYGYTF TGTGCCAGCAGCGTAGGTACAGGGAAAGTCAACTATGGCTACACCTTC
few TRBJ1-3 TRBD1 TRBV28 CASTSGTAGNTIYF TGTGCCAGCACCTCCGGGACAGCTGGAAACACCATATATTTT
. TRBJ2-2 . TRBV11-3 CASSSATGNTGELFF TGTGCCAGCAGCTCAGCTACAGGGAACACCGGGGAGCTGTTTTTT
. TRBJ1-1 . TRBV6-6 CASSTESTEAFF TGTGCCAGCAGCACCGAGAGCACTGAAGCTTTCTTT
. TRBJ2-7 TRBD2 TRBV10-3 CAISGLAGDSYEQYF TGTGCCATCAGTGGTCTAGCGGGGGACTCCTACGAGCAGTACTTC
few TRBJ2-5 TRBD1 TRBV28 CASSLLQGPGAQYF TGTGCCAGCAGTTTATTACAGGGGCCCGGGGCCCAGTACTTC
few TRBJ2-5 . TRBV18 CASSPGREETQYF TGTGCCAGCTCACCAGGCAGGGAAGAGACCCAGTACTTC
. TRBJ2-7 . TRBV2 CAGSPTKYEQYF TGTGCCGGGTCCCCAACTAAATACGAGCAGTACTTC
. TRBJ1-3 . TRBV6-1 CASSEGHLSSGNTIYF TGTGCCAGCAGTGAGGGACACCTTAGCTCTGGAAACACCATATATTTT
. TRBJ2-3 . TRBV5-1 CASSLTSLGDTQYF TGCGCCAGCAGCTTGACTAGCCTTGGGGATACGCAGTATTTT
. TRBJ2-7 . TRBV5-1 CASSLDLGEQYF TGCGCCAGCAGCCTAGACTTGGGCGAGCAGTACTTC
. TRBJ1-2 . TRBV27 CASMGAGSGYTF TGTGCCAGCATGGGGGCTGGGAGTGGCTACACCTTC
few TRBJ2-2 . TRBV28 CASSRPGTGELFF TGTGCCAGCAGCCGACCTGGGACCGGGGAGCTGTTTTTT
. TRBJ2-2 . TRBV20-1 CSLRGTGELFF TGCAGCCTACGAGGCACCGGGGAGCTGTTTTTT
. TRBJ2-5 . TRBV7-2 CASSPGHVQETQYF TGTGCCAGCAGCCCGGGACATGTCCAAGAGACCCAGTACTTC
. TRBJ2-1 TRBD2 TRBV11-3 CASSRGGAYNEQFF TGTGCCAGCAGCCGTGGGGGGGCCTACAATGAGCAGTTCTTC
. TRBJ1-5 . TRBV19 CASSTQGGSNQPQHF TGTGCCAGTAGTACCCAGGGTGGGAGCAATCAGCCCCAGCATTTT
. TRBJ2-1 . TRBV5-6 CASSRGRLGEQFF TGTGCCAGCAGCCGGGGAAGGCTGGGTGAGCAGTTCTTC
. TRBJ1-3 . TRBV7-9 CASSFEGGDTIYF TGTGCCAGCAGCTTCGAGGGGGGGGACACCATATATTTT
few TRBJ2-1 . TRBV19 CASSPQGSEQFF TGTGCCAGTAGTCCACAGGGTTCTGAGCAGTTCTTC
. TRBJ1-2 . TRBV13 CASSLFGGVAYGYTF TGTGCCAGCAGCTTATTCGGGGGGGTAGCGTATGGCTACACCTTC
. TRBJ2-1 . TRBV18 CASSPSTGSREQFF TGTGCCAGCTCACCGTCGACAGGTTCGCGTGAGCAGTTCTTC
. TRBJ2-3 . TRBV18 CASSLKLLVSTDTQYF TGTGCCAGCTCACTAAAGTTACTAGTAAGCACAGATACGCAGTATTTT
. TRBJ1-6 . TRBV13 CASSSQGSYNSPLHF TGTGCCAGCAGCTCACAGGGTTCCTATAATTCACCCCTCCACTTT
. TRBJ2-5 . TRBV5-1 CASSTQTGKETQYF TGCGCCAGCAGCACCCAGACAGGAAAAGAGACCCAGTACTTC
. TRBJ1-6 . TRBV28 CASSQGLTTTNNSPLHF TGTGCCAGCAGTCAGGGCCTCACTACTACCAATAATTCACCCCTCCACTTT
few TRBJ1-2 . TRBV19 CASSIVPPGDQGYTF TGTGCCAGTAGTATAGTACCCCCAGGGGACCAAGGCTACACCTTC
. TRBJ2-2 . TRBV10-3 CAISDGPSTGELFF TGTGCCATCAGTGACGGGCCATCGACCGGGGAGCTGTTTTTT
. TRBJ1-2 . TRBV6-5 CASSYGPTNYGYTF TGTGCCAGCAGTTACGGACCGACTAACTATGGCTACACCTTC
. TRBJ2-2 . TRBV28 CASSELTGELFF TGTGCCAGCAGTGAGCTCACCGGGGAGCTGTTTTTT
. TRBJ1-1 TRBD1 TRBV2 CASRAGGRTEAFF TGTGCCAGCAGGGCAGGGGGCCGGACTGAAGCTTTCTTT
. TRBJ1-5 . TRBV5-1 CASRGGEDQPQHF TGCGCCAGCAGGGGGGGTGAAGATCAGCCCCAGCATTTT
few TRBJ2-5 . TRBV7-7 CASSPTGQETQYF TGTGCTAGCAGTCCGACGGGGCAAGAGACCCAGTACTTC
. TRBJ1-6 . TRBV10-3 CAISAVNSPLHF TGTGCCATCAGTGCCGTCAATTCACCCCTCCACTTT
. TRBJ2-7 TRBD1 TRBV6-5 CATSSTGFSEQYF TGTGCCACCAGCTCGACAGGGTTCAGCGAGCAGTACTTC
. TRBJ2-3 TRBD1 TRBV27 CASSLWQGAADTQYF TGTGCCAGCAGTTTGTGGCAGGGGGCCGCAGATACGCAGTATTTT
. TRBJ2-3 . TRBV6-5 CASSYQFLTDTQYF TGTGCCAGCAGTTACCAGTTTCTCACAGATACGCAGTATTTT
. TRBJ1-1 . TRBV7-2 CASSLVGFGVNTEAFF TGTGCCAGCAGCTTAGTAGGGTTCGGTGTGAACACTGAAGCTTTCTTT
. TRBJ2-1 . TRBV6-1 CASDRSSYNEQFF TGTGCCAGCGATCGGAGCTCCTACAATGAGCAGTTCTTC
. TRBJ1-1 . TRBV27 CASIPRRGENTEAFF TGTGCCAGCATCCCCCGCCGGGGAGAGAACACTGAAGCTTTCTTT
. TRBJ1-2 . TRBV6-1 CASSLSSEGNYGYTF TGTGCCAGCAGTCTTTCTTCAGAGGGCAACTATGGCTACACCTTC
. TRBJ1-4 . TRBV27 CASSSLFSDRNEKLFF TGTGCCAGCAGTTCCCTGTTCTCGGACAGAAATGAAAAACTGTTTTTT